This TCR beta chain derives from a study of cytomegalovirus exposure and HLA in healthy donors. Study-wide results and caveats: 87-base-pair reads could not separate some V segments, including TRBV6-2 and TRBV6-3. In a later analysis, TCR beta V- and J-gene trimming showed a link to a missense DCLRE1C variant. Reports indicated that the classifier achieved high specificity and sensitivity in diagnosing cytomegalovirus status.

Researchers ran the PCR with 60 Vbeta and 13 Jbeta primers. TCRdb keeps only in-frame clones here, not all; method: immunoSEQ multiplex PCR. The sample lists about 94,000 clones, 50% to 75% occurring once. Note on this clone: The antigen is undetermined.

CDR3 size: 14 residues. J lost 4 bases, V lost 3 bases, and 3 bases had no gene match. Germline CDR1 reads KGHSH; CDR2 reads LQKENI. The genes are TRBV18 and TRBJ1-5; TRBD1 aligns across 7 bases. The sequence was collected from a man younger than 45 in good health and CMV-seronegative. The source material was PBMCs. The CDR3 region is CASSPGTANQPQHF. Here the CDR3 DNA reads TGTGCCAGCTCACCTGGGACAGCAAATCAGCCCCAGCATTTT.